The present T cell receptor (beta chain) was sequenced within a study of multiple sclerosis patients with progressive multifocal leukoencephalopathy. Libraries were prepared by immunoSEQ multiplex PCR; TCRdb keeps only in-frame clonotypes and omits some of them. The data hold 30,000 or so clones, with 87% observed a single time. Time point of the sample: time of PML onset. At PML onset, T3 blood samples were taken. CDR3 size: 15 residues. V trimming: 5 bases; J trimming: 7 bases; junction bases outside the gene matches: 8. CDR1 is SGHTA, CDR2 FQGNSA, per germline. The V gene is TRBV7-2, the J gene TRBJ1-5; 10 positions agree with TRBD1. The source material was PBMCs, sampled from a patient treated with natalizumab. The sequence was collected from a middle-aged woman with progressive multifocal leukoencephalopathy. Here the CDR3 reads CASSLGQGGHQPQHF. The CDR3 DNA sequence: TGTGCCAGCAGCCTCGGACAGGGGGGTCACCAGCCCCAGCATTTT.